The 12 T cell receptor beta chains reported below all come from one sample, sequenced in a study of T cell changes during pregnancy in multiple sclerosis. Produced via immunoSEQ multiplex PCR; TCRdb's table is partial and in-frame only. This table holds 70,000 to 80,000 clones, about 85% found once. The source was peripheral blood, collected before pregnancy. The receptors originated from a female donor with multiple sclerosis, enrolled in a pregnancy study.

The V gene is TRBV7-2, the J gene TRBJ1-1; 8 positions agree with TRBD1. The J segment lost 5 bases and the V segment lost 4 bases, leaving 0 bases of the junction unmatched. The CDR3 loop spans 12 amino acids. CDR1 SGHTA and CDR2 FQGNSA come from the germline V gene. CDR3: CASSWTGTEAFF. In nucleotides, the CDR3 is TGTGCCAGCAGCTGGACAGGGACTGAAGCTTTCTTT.

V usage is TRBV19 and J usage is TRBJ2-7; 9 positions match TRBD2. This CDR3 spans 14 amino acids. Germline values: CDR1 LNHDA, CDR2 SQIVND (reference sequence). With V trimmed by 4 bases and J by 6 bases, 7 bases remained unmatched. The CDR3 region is CASSTVAGVGEQYF. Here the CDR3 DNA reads TGTGCCAGTAGTACGGTAGCGGGAGTGGGCGAGCAGTACTTC.

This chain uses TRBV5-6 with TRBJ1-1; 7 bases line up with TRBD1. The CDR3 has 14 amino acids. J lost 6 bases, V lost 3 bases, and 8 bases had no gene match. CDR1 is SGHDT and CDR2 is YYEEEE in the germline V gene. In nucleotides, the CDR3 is TGTGCCAGCAGCTGGGCAGTGCAGGGGGCTGAAGCTTTCTTT. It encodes CASSWAVQGAEAFF.

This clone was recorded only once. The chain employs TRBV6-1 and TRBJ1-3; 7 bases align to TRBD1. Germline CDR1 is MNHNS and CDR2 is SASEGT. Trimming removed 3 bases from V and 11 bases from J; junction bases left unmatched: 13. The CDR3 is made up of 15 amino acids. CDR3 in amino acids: CASSEVIGTVQPIYF. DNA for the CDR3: TGTGCCAGCAGTGAGGTCATCGGGACAGTTCAACCCATATATTTT.

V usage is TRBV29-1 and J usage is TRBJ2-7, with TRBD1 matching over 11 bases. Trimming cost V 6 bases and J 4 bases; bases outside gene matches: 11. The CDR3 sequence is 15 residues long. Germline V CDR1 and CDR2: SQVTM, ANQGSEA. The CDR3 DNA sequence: TGCAGCGTCCTGCTCCCCGGACAGGGGGCGTACGAGCAGTACTTC. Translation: CSVLLPGQGAYEQYF.

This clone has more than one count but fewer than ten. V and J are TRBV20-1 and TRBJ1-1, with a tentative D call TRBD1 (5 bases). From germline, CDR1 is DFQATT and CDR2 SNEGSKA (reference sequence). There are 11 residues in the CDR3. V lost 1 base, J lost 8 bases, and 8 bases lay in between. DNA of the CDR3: TGCAGTGCTAGAGTCGGACAAGAAGCTTTCTTT. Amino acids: CSARVGQEAFF.

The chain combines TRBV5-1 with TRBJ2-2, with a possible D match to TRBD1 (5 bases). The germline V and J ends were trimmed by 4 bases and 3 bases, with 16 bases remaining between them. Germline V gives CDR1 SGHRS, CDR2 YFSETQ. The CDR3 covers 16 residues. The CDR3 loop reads CASSPQGRADTGELFF. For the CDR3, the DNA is TGCGCCAGCAGCCCCCAGGGCAGGGCGGACACCGGGGAGCTGTTTTTT. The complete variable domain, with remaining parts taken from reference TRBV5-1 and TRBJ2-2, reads KAGVTQTPRYLIKTRGQQVTLSCSPISGHRSVSWYQQTPGQGLQFLFEYFSETQRNKGNFPGRFSGRQFSNSRSEMNVSTLELGDSALYLCASSPQGRADTGELFFGEGSRLTVL.

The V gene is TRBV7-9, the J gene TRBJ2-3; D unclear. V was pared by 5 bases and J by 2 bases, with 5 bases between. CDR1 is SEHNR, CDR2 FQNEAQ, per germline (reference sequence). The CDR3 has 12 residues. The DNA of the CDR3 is TGTGCCAGCAGCCCGTTCACAGATACGCAGTATTTT. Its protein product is CASSPFTDTQYF.

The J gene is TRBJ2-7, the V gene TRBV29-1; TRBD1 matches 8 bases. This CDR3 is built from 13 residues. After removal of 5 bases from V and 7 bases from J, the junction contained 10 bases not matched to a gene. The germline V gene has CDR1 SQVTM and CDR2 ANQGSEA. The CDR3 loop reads CSVRPGQASEQYF. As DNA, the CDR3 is TGCAGCGTTAGACCGGGACAGGCGAGTGAGCAGTACTTC.

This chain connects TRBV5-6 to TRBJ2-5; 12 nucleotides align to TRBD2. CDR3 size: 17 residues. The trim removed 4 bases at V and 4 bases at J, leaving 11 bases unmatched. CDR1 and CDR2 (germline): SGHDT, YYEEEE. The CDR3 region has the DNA TGTGCCAGCAGCCTCCGACTAGCGGGAGTGATTTTAGAGACCCAGTACTTC. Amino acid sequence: CASSLRLAGVILETQYF.

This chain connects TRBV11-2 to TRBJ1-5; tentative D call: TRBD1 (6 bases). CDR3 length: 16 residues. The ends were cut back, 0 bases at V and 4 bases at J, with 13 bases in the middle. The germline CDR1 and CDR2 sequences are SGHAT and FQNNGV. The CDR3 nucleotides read TGTGCCAGCAGCTTAGATGCAGGGGCTGCAAATCAGCCCCAGCATTTT. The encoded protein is CASSLDAGAANQPQHF.

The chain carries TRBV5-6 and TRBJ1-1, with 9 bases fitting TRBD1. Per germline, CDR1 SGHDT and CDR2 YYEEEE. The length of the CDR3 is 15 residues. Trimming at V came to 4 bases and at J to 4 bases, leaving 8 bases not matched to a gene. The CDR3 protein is CASSDTGGAFTEAFF. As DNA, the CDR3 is TGTGCCAGCAGCGACACAGGGGGCGCGTTCACTGAAGCTTTCTTT.